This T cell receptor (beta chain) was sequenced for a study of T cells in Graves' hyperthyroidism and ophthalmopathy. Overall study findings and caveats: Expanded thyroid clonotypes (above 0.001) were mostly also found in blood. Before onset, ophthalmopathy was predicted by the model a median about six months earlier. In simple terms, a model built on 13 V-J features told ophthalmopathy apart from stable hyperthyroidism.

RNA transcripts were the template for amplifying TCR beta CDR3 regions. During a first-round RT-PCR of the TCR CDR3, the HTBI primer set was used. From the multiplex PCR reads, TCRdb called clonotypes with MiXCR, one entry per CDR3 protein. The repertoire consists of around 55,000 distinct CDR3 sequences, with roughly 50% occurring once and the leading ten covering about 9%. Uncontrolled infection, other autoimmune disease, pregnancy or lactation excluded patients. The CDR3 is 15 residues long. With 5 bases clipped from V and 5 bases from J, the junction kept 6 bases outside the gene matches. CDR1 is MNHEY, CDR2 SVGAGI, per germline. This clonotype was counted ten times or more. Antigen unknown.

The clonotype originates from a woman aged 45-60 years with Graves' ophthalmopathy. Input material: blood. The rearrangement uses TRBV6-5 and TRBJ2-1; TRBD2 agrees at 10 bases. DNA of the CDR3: TGTGCCAGCAGTCTACGGACTAGCGGACACAATGAGCAGTTCTTC. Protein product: CASSLRTSGHNEQFF.